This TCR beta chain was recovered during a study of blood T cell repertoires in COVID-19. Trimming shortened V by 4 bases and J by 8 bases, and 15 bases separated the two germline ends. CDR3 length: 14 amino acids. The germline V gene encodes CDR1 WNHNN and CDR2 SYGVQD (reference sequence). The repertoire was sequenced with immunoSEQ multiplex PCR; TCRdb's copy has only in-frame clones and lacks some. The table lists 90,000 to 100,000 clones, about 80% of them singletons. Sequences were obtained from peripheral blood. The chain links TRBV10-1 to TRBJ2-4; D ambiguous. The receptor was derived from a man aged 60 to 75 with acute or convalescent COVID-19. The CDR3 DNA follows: TGCGCCAGCAGTGCCACACCGCTGGCAGACATTCAGTACTTC. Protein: CASSATPLADIQYF.